These 3 T cell receptor beta chains were all obtained from the same sample, sequenced in a study of T cell clonotyping in hematopoietic cell transplantation. Measured with immunoSEQ multiplex PCR; TCRdb has only the in-frame clones, and not every one. The sample holds some 17,000 clones, 75% to 90% seen once. Sequenced input: peripheral blood mononuclear cells. Receptor source: a man over 45 in good health. Some clones in this sample may be carry-over from other donors' samples.

About this clone: The sample carries other DNA sequences with the same CDR3. The chain joins TRBV20-1 to TRBJ2-5; the D is unclear. Trimming took 6 bases from V and 2 from J, leaving 7 bases between them. CDR3 length: 11 amino acids. Germline loops: CDR1 DFQATT, CDR2 SNEGSKA (reference sequence). CDR3 amino acids: CSAQHQETQYF. CDR3 DNA sequence: TGCAGTGCCCAACATCAAGAGACCCAGTACTTC.

The chain uses TRBV30 and TRBJ2-5; D possibly uses TRBD1 or TRBD2 (6 bases each). Germline V gene data show CDR1 as GTSNPN and CDR2 as SVGIG (reference sequence). V was trimmed by 1 base and J by 4 bases, leaving 7 bases between them. This CDR3 is 12 amino acids long. The CDR3 sequence is CAWSGGAETQYF. The CDR3 DNA follows: TGTGCCTGGAGTGGGGGGGCAGAGACCCAGTACTTC.

The chain is built from TRBV6-1 and TRBJ1-1; 9 nucleotides agree with TRBD1. Trimming removed 2 bases from V and 6 bases from J; junction bases left unmatched: 7. CDR3 length: 15 amino acids. CDR1 is MNHNS and CDR2 is SASEGT in the germline V gene. In DNA form, the CDR3 reads TGTGCCAGCAGTGAACTTTGGACAGGGGTCTCTGAAGCTTTCTTT. Translating gives CASSELWTGVSEAFF.